In terms of frequency, the clone carrying this T cell receptor (beta chain) is medium-sized. The read falls 3 residues short of the CDR3 end, and the missing part is taken from the germline J gene. This sample stems from a study of T cells in women clearing cervical HPV infection. About the study: Blood came at first lesion visit for cases, post-clearance for controls.

After removal of 3 bases from V and 7 bases from J, the junction contained 9 bases not matched to a gene. In germline, CDR1 is KGHSH, CDR2 LQKENI. The CDR3 covers 15 residues. Repertoires were generated with immunoSEQ multiplex PCR, while TCRdb's copy carries only in-frame clones and drops some. The table counts 20,000 to 25,000 clones; around 22% lies in the top ten. MY09/MY11 PCR detected cervical HPV DNA; dot-blot assigned genotypes. The rearrangement links TRBV18 to TRBJ1-5, with TRBD1 identical over 7 bases. Sequencing used blood buffy coat. This TCR was sampled from a woman between 18 and 70 years old with a cervical HPV16 infection that either progressed to CIN3+ or cleared (not recorded which). The sequenced CDR3 bases are TGTGCCAGCTCACCCAGACAGGGAGGTAAGCAGCCC. Its protein is CASSPRQGGKQP. The full CDR3 sequence reads CASSPRQGGKQPQHF.